This entry lists 17 T cell receptor beta chains sequenced from one sample in a study of vaccination effects on CD4 cells after COVID-19. Their target antigens are unknown. Antigen-specific CD4+ T cell clonotypes were called by their expansion after viral peptide-pool culture in ViraFEST. Upon completion of about ten days in culture, CD4+ T cells were isolated. Vaccinees lacked prior SARS-CoV-2 infection and tested negative for nucleocapsid antibodies. Only in-frame clones appear in the TCRdb table, and some are missing; sequencing was by immunoSEQ multiplex PCR. The sample contains around 41,000 clones, roughly 79% of which appear only once. The sample here was CD4+ T cells from PBMCs cultured with SARS-CoV-2 spike peptides, taken before COVID-19 vaccination. The receptors come from a human donor who received a COVID-19 vaccine.

Only a few counts were recorded for this clone. V is TRBV4-1 and J is TRBJ1-1; maybe TRBD1 (6 bases). Trimming removed 0 bases at V and 5 bases at J, with 13 bases between. Germline loops: CDR1 MGHRA, CDR2 YSYEKL. CDR3 length: 15 amino acids. CDR3 sequence (DNA): TGCGCCAGCAGCCAAGATCAGGGGAAAAATACTGAAGCTTTCTTT. Translated: CASSQDQGKNTEAFF.

The genes are TRBV3-1 (or the pseudogene TRBV3-2) and TRBJ2-3; 7 nucleotides line up with TRBD2. CDR3 length: 15 residues. The J segment lost 7 bases and the V segment lost 3 bases, leaving 10 bases of the junction unmatched. The V gene's germline CDR1 is LGHDT and CDR2 YNNKEL (reference sequence). The CDR3 DNA is TGTGCCAGCAGCCAGGGGGGAGGGGCCGGGCATACGCAGTATTTT. Translated, it gives CASSQGGGAGHTQYF.

The gene calls are TRBV6-5 and TRBJ2-7, with D possibly TRBD2 on 6 matching bases. Germline CDR1 is MNHEY and CDR2 is SVGAGI. V lost 6 bases and J 3 bases, leaving 15 bases between the germline ends. The CDR3 totals 14 residues. CDR3 DNA sequence: TGTGCCAGCAGGAGAGGCAGGGAGGTCTACGAGCAGTACGTC. This encodes CASRRGREVYEQYV.

V is TRBV11-3 and J is TRBJ2-3; 8 nucleotides agree with TRBD1. V lost 5 bases and J lost 0; bases outside the gene matches: 4. The CDR3 length is 15 residues. CDR1 SGHNT and CDR2 YENEEA come from the germline V gene. The DNA of the CDR3 is TGTGCCAGCAGCCCCGGACAGGGCAGCACAGATACGCAGTATTTT. Translating gives CASSPGQGSTDTQYF.

The gene calls are TRBV5-4 and TRBJ2-7, with 10 bases lining up with TRBD2. CDR1 is SGHNT and CDR2 is YYREEE in the germline V gene (reference sequence). The CDR3 is made up of 16 amino acids. The V gene end was trimmed by 0 bases and the J gene end by 7 bases; junction bases not matched to a gene: 10. CDR3 nucleotide sequence: TGTGCCAGCAGCTTGGGGGCTAGCGGGGGCCTTAGTGAGCAGTACGTC. This gives the protein CASSLGASGGLSEQYV.

The chain has TRBV20-1 and TRBJ2-1; 9 bases fit TRBD1. V dropped 3 bases and J dropped 10; count of bases not matched to a gene: 13. Germline CDR1 reads DFQATT; CDR2 reads SNEGSKA (reference sequence). The CDR3 is 15 amino acids. The CDR3 reads CSASRGQGLGKEQFF. The CDR3 DNA reads TGCAGTGCTAGTAGGGGACAGGGATTGGGAAAGGAGCAGTTCTTC.

This chain links TRBV29-1 with TRBJ2-1, with unresolved D. The germline V gene has CDR1 SQVTM and CDR2 ANQGSEA. Trimming pared 7 bases from V and 4 bases from J, leaving 14 bases between. The CDR3 has 13 amino acids. CDR3 sequence (DNA): TGCAGCGCATCCCGGGTCGATTACAATGAGCAGTTCTTC. Its protein product is CSASRVDYNEQFF.

The chain recombines TRBV12-3 or TRBV12-4 with TRBJ1-1; unclear D gene. The CDR3 runs to 13 residues. Trimming pared 0 bases from V and 11 bases from J, leaving 13 bases between. The CDR3 DNA is TGTGCCAGCAGTTTAGCCACGGGCAAGCGGGCTTTCTTT. Amino acid sequence: CASSLATGKRAFF.

The chain carries TRBV5-5 and TRBJ2-5; the D call may be TRBD1 or TRBD2 (5 bases each). The germline V gene encodes CDR1 SGHKS and CDR2 YYEKEE (reference sequence). V dropped 0 bases and J dropped 1 base, with 7 bases sitting between them. The CDR3 loop spans 14 amino acids. The CDR3 nucleotides read TGTGCCAGCAGCTTGGCGGGACCCCAAGAGACCCAGTACTTC. This gives the protein CASSLAGPQETQYF.

In this sample, this clone turned up a few times. V and J are TRBV2 and TRBJ2-7; either TRBD1 or TRBD2 may supply D (5 bases each). The V end lost 5 bases, the J end lost 1 base, and 9 bases lay between the germline ends. Germline V gene data show CDR1 as SNHLY and CDR2 as FYNNEI. This CDR3 region has 13 residues. The chain's CDR3 is CASSRDGSYEQYV. The CDR3 nucleotides are TGTGCCAGCAGTAGGGACGGGTCCTACGAGCAGTACGTC.

The chain carries TRBV7-2 and TRBJ1-6, with a possible D match to TRBD1 (6 bases). This CDR3 is 16 amino acids long. Between the trimmed V and J ends, which lost 3 bases and 3 bases, there was a span of 12 bases. The germline V gene has CDR1 SGHTA and CDR2 FQGNSA. The CDR3 is CASSFRQAYYNSPLHF. In DNA, the CDR3 is TGTGCCAGCAGCTTCCGACAGGCTTACTATAATTCACCCCTCCACTTT. Filled out from reference TRBV7-2 and TRBJ1-6, the complete variable domain reads GAGVSQSPSNKVTEKGKDVELRCDPISGHTALYWYRQSLGQGLEFLIYFQGNSAPDKSGLPSDRFSAERTGGSVSTLTIQRTQQEDSAVYLCASSFRQAYYNSPLHFGNGTRLTVT.

The chain recombines TRBV12-3 or TRBV12-4 with TRBJ2-4; D is undetermined. There are 13 residues in the CDR3. V gave up 7 bases and J gave up 5 bases, with 12 bases separating them. The CDR3 nucleotides read TGTGCCAGCACCCCCCGGCCCGAAAACATTCAGTACTTC. Translated: CASTPRPENIQYF.

The rearrangement links TRBV27 to TRBJ1-1; D is perhaps TRBD1 (5 bases). CDR3 length: 13 amino acids. The germline V and J ends were trimmed by 1 base and 4 bases, with 7 bases remaining between them. Germline CDR1 MNHEY, CDR2 SMNVEV (reference sequence). CDR3 in DNA: TGTGCCAGCAGTTTATACGGGGCCACTGAAGCTTTCTTT. This encodes CASSLYGATEAFF.

DNA for the CDR3: TGTGCCAGCAGCCACATGAATGGGGATACGCAGTATTTT. This codes for CASSHMNGDTQYF. The V and J genes are TRBV5-8 and TRBJ2-3; D not resolved. V shed 4 bases and J shed 6 bases, with 12 bases lying between them. The germline gives CDR1 SGHTS, CDR2 YDEGEE. This CDR3 is built from 13 residues.

This chain uses TRBV24-1 with TRBJ2-1; D may correspond to TRBD1 or TRBD2 (6 bases each). V lost 4 bases to trimming and J lost 6 bases, with 18 bases between them. Looked up from germline, CDR1 is KGHDR and CDR2 is SFDVKD. The CDR3 spans 16 residues. The CDR3 DNA is TGTGCCACCAGTGACTCGAAACAGGGAGGCTTCAATGAGCAGTTCTTC. It encodes CATSDSKQGGFNEQFF.

This clone was recorded a few times. CDR3 DNA: TGTGCCAGCAGTTTATACGGTTCACCCCTCCACTTT. The encoded protein is CASSLYGSPLHF. The chain employs TRBV27 and TRBJ1-6; D remains unclear. V was trimmed by 1 base and J by 9 bases, leaving 4 bases between them. Germline V CDR1 and CDR2: MNHEY, SMNVEV (reference sequence). This CDR3 region has 12 residues.

This clone was counted between two and nine times. The gene calls are TRBV5-1 and TRBJ2-2; possibly TRBD1 for D (5 bases). There are 17 residues in the CDR3. The V and J ends lost 0 bases and 6 bases respectively, with 18 bases between them. From germline, CDR1 is SGHRS and CDR2 YFSETQ. CDR3 sequence: CASSLAVMARASGELFF. DNA of the CDR3: TGCGCCAGCAGCTTGGCGGTCATGGCCAGGGCATCCGGGGAGCTGTTTTTT.